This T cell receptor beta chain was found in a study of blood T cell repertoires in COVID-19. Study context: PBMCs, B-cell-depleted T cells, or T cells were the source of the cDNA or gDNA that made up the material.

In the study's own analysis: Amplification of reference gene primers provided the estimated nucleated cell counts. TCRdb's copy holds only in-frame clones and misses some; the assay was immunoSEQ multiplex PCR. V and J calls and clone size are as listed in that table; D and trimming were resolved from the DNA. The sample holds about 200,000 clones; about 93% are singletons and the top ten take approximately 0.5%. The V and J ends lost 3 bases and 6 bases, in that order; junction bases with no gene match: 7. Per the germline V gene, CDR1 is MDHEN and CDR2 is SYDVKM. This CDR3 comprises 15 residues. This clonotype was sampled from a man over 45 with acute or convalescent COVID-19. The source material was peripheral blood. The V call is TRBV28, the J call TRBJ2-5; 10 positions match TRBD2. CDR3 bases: TGTGCCAGCAGTTTTCGACTAGCGGGTGTAAAGACCCAGTACTTC. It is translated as CASSFRLAGVKTQYF. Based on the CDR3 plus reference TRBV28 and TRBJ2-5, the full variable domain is DVKVTQSSRYLVKRTGEKVFLECVQDMDHENMFWYRQDPGLGLRLIYFSYDVKMKEKGDIPEGYSVSREKKERFSLILESASTNQTSMYLCASSFRLAGVKTQYFGPGTRLLVL.